The entry below gives a single T cell receptor (beta chain) sequence along with its context. Its specificity is unknown. Both 60 Vbeta primers and 13 Jbeta primers went into the PCR. TCRdb keeps only in-frame clones here, not all; method: immunoSEQ multiplex PCR. The sample has 50,000 or so clones. The CDR3 extends over 11 amino acids. The germline V gene encodes CDR1 SQVTM and CDR2 ANQGSEA. Trimming took 4 bases from V and 8 from J, leaving 11 bases between them. This sample was taken from a study of cytomegalovirus exposure and HLA in healthy donors. Study-wide results and caveats: Later analysis identified a missense DCLRE1C variant that was linked to TCR beta V- and J-gene trimming.

V usage is TRBV29-1 and J usage is TRBJ1-1; D uncertain. This receptor was identified in a woman between 55 and 75 years old in good health and CMV-seropositive. Sequencing was carried out using PBMCs. The CDR3 bases are TGCAGCGTTGCTTTGGCAGGCGAAGCTTTCTTT. Residues: CSVALAGEAFF.